These T cell receptor beta chains were read from a single sample in a study of radiotherapy plus CTLA-4 blockade in lung cancer. Here immunoSEQ multiplex PCR was the method, and the copy in TCRdb shows in-frame clones only, minus some. The sample lists 100,000 to 150,000 clones, around 89% occurring once. The sample consisted of peripheral blood, taken from a patient treated with radiotherapy plus ipilimumab. These receptors came from a human donor with non-small cell lung cancer that progressed on radiotherapy plus ipilimumab. Both conserved end residues are part of each CDR3. The D gene is left open where the match is weak. Clone size is given for some rows only: seen once, a few or many times, or a class if the clone is expanded.

TRBV19	TRBJ2-7	NA	NA	15	TGTGCCAGTAGTATGCAGGCTGCCCAACCCTACGAGCAGTACTTC	CASSMQAAQPYEQYF
TRBV6-1	TRBJ1-1	few	NA	14	TGTGCCAGCAGTGAAGGCGGTCGGCTCACTGAAGCTTTCTTT	CASSEGGRLTEAFF
TRBV5-8	TRBJ2-3	NA	NA	11	TGTGCCAGCACCCGCACAGATACGCAGTATTTT	CASTRTDTQYF
TRBV6-1	TRBJ1-2	NA	NA	13	TGTGCCAGCAGCGGGTATAGAGGTGAGGGCTACACCTTC	CASSGYRGEGYTF
TRBV6-6	TRBJ2-1	once	NA	13	TGTGCCAGCAGTTACGTGTCCTACAATGAGCAGTTCTTC	CASSYVSYNEQFF
TRBV9	TRBJ2-1	NA	TRBD2	17	TGTGCCAGCAGCTCCCGACTAGCGGGAACCACCTACAATGAGCAGTTCTTC	CASSSRLAGTTYNEQFF
TRBV7-9	TRBJ2-7	NA	NA	17	TGTGCCAGCAGCTTAGCCGGGGCGGACGGAAGCTCCTACGAGCAGTACTTC	CASSLAGADGSSYEQYF
TRBV4-1	TRBJ1-5	NA	NA	13	TGCGCCAGCAGCCAATCTCAGGGGCAGCCCCAGCATTTT	CASSQSQGQPQHF
TRBV7-7	TRBJ1-1	NA	NA	13	TGTGCTAGCAGCTTGCAGTTGAACACTGAAGCTTTCTTT	CASSLQLNTEAFF
TRBV5-5	TRBJ2-5	NA	NA	12	TGTGCCAGCAGCATGCTTCCGGAGACCCAGTACTTC	CASSMLPETQYF
TRBV6-1	TRBJ1-4	NA	NA	14	TGTGCCAGCAGCCCGGGCGCCCGGGAGGAAAAACTGTTTTTT	CASSPGAREEKLFF
TRBV7-2	TRBJ2-1	NA	NA	15	TGTGCCAGCACTTTAGCGGCTCCGTCCTACAATGAGCAGTTCTTC	CASTLAAPSYNEQFF
TRBV5-1	TRBJ2-3	NA	TRBD2	16	TGCGCCAGCAGCTTGGATGGCGGGAGGGCCTCGGATACGCAGTATTTT	CASSLDGGRASDTQYF
TRBV4-1	TRBJ2-1	NA	NA	16	TGCGCCAGCAATATCGGGGCGGCCGTCTCCTACAATGAGCAGTTCTTC	CASNIGAAVSYNEQFF
TRBV6-1	TRBJ2-1	once	NA	12	TGTGCCACCCCAGGAATTAACAATGAGCAGTTCTTC	CATPGINNEQFF
TRBV6-5	TRBJ1-4	once	TRBD1	14	TGTGCCAGCAGGTCGGACAGGGGATATGAAAAACTGTTTTTT	CASRSDRGYEKLFF
TRBV7-7	TRBJ2-4	NA	NA	16	TGTGCTAGCATTGACTACGCTACGGGGACCAAAAACATTCAGTACTTC	CASIDYATGTKNIQYF
TRBV11-1	TRBJ2-1	NA	TRBD2	14	TGTGCCAGCAGCCCAGGACTAGCGTACAATGAGCAGTTCTTC	CASSPGLAYNEQFF
TRBV9	TRBJ2-3	few	TRBD1	16	TGTGCCAGCAGCGTAGGGGACAGGGGGCCTACAGATACGCAGTATTTT	CASSVGDRGPTDTQYF
TRBV5-6	TRBJ2-4	NA	TRBD1	16	TGTGCCAGCAGCTTGCAGGGGGCGCCCGACAAAAACATTCAGTACTTC	CASSLQGAPDKNIQYF
TRBV7-6	TRBJ2-3	NA	NA	18	TGTGCCAGCAGCTTAGAGCCTGTTGCGGACCCTAGCACAGATACGCAGTATTTT	CASSLEPVADPSTDTQYF
TRBV5-1	TRBJ2-5	NA	TRBD2	17	TGCGCCAGCAGCTCTGGGACTAGCGGGAGGTACCAAGAGACCCAGTACTTC	CASSSGTSGRYQETQYF
TRBV5-6	TRBJ2-1	NA	NA	14	TGTGCTAGCAGCTTGGAGAACTCGTACAATGAGCAGTTCTTC	CASSLENSYNEQFF
TRBV7-2	TRBJ1-5	NA	NA	16	TGTGCCAGCAGCCCTCGAGTGACAGGAACCTATCAGCCCCAGCATTTT	CASSPRVTGTYQPQHF
TRBV5-4	TRBJ2-7	NA	NA	17	TGTGCCAGCAGCTTGGCACGACAGGCTAGCGGAGGCTACGAGCAGTACTTC	CASSLARQASGGYEQYF
TRBV6-6	TRBJ2-7	NA	TRBD2	13	TGTGCCGTCGGGCGGGAGCGGGCCTACGAGCAGTACTTC	CAVGRERAYEQYF
TRBV19	TRBJ2-1	NA	NA	13	TGTGCCAGTAGTACACTCCAGGGACGGGAGCAGTTCTTC	CASSTLQGREQFF
TRBV7-2	TRBJ2-7	NA	NA	15	TGTGCCAGCAGCTCCCCTTTGAGGAGACCCTACGAGCAGTACTTC	CASSSPLRRPYEQYF
TRBV5-1	TRBJ2-2	NA	NA	12	TGCGCCAGCAGCTTGCTAACCGGGGAGCTGTTTTTT	CASSLLTGELFF
TRBV5-4	TRBJ2-7	NA	TRBD2	14	TGTGCCAGCAGCTCGGGACTAGCGGGCTACGAGCAGTACTTC	CASSSGLAGYEQYF
TRBV6-5	TRBJ2-7	NA	NA	15	TGTGCCAGCAAAAGAACCAGGGGAGTCATCTACGAGCAGTACTTC	CASKRTRGVIYEQYF
TRBV28	TRBJ2-7	NA	TRBD2	15	TGTGCCAGCAGTGACACTAGCGGGAGATGGGGGGAGCAGTACTTC	CASSDTSGRWGEQYF